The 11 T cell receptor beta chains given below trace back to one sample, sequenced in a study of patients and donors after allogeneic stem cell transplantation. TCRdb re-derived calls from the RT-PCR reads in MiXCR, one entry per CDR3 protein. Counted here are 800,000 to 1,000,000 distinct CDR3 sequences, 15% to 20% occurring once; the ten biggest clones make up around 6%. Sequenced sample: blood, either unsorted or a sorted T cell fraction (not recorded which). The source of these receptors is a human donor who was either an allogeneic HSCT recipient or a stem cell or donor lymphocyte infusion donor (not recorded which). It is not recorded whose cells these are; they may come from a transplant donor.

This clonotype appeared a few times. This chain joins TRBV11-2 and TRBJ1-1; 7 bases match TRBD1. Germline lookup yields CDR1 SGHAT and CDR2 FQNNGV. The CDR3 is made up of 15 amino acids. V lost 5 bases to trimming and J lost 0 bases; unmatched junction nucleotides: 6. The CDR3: CASSRLGQVNTEAFF. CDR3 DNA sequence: TGTGCCAGCAGCCGACTAGGACAGGTGAACACTGAAGCTTTCTTT.

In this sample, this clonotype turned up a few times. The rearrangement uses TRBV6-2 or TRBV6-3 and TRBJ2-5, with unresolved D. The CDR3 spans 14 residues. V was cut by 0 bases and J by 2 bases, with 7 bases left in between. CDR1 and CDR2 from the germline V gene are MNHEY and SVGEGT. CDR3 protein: CASSYSNVQETQYF. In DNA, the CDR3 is TGTGCCAGCAGTTACTCGAATGTTCAAGAGACCCAGTACTTC.

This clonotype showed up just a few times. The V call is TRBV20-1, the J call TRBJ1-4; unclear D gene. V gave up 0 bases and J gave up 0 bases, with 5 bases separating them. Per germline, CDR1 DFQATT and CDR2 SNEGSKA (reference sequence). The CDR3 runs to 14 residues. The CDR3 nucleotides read TGCAGTGCTAGAGACGGATCAACTAATGAAAAACTGTTTTTT. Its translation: CSARDGSTNEKLFF.

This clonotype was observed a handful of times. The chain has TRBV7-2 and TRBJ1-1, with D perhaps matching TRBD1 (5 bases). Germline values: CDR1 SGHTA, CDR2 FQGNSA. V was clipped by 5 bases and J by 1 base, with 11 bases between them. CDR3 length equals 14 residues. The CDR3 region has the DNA TGTGCCAGCAGCCCCCAGGGACGGAACACTGAAGCTTTCTTT. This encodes CASSPQGRNTEAFF.

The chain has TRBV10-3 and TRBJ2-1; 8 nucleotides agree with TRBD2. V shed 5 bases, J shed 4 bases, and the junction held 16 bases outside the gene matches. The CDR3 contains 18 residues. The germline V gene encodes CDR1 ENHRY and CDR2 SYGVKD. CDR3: CAISPPGAGGRLYNEQFF. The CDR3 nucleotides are TGTGCCATCAGTCCCCCGGGGGCGGGAGGCAGACTTTACAATGAGCAGTTCTTC.

The CDR3 here is CASSPVRGYSYEQYF. The CDR3 nucleotides read TGTGCCAGCAGCCCTGTCCGGGGCTACTCCTACGAGCAGTACTTC. The chain carries TRBV6-2 or TRBV6-3 and TRBJ2-7; possibly TRBD1 or TRBD2 for D (5 bases each). The V and J ends lost 6 bases and 0 bases respectively, with 15 bases between them. The CDR3 extends over 15 amino acids. Germline values: CDR1 MNHEY, CDR2 SVGEGT.

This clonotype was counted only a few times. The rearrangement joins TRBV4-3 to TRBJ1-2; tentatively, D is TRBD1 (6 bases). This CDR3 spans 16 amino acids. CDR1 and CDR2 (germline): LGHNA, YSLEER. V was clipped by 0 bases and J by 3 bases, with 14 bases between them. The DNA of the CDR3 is TGCGCCAGCAGCCAAGAGAGTTCGGGACACCACTATGGCTACACCTTC. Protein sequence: CASSQESSGHHYGYTF.

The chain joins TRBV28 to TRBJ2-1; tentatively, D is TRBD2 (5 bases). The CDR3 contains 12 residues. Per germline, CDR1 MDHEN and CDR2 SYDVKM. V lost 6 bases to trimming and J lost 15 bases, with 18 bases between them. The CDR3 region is CASSISDRRGFF. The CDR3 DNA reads TGTGCCAGCAGCATTTCAGACCGCCGGGGGTTCTTC.

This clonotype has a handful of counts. The CDR3, as DNA: TGTGCCAGTAGTCTTCGGGACAGGTTTCTATCGGGCACCGGGGAGCTGTTTTTT. It specifies CASSLRDRFLSGTGELFF. The chain links TRBV19 to TRBJ2-2; TRBD1 matches at 8 bases. This CDR3 contains 18 residues. J gave up 4 bases and V 5 bases, and 15 bases lay outside the gene matches. Germline values: CDR1 LNHDA, CDR2 SQIVND (reference sequence).

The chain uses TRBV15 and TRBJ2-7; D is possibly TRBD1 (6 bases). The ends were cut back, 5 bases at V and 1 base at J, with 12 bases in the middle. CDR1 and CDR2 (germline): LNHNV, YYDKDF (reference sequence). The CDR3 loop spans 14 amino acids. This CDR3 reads CATSRDTMSYEQYF. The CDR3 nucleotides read TGTGCCACCAGCCGGGACACCATGTCCTACGAGCAGTACTTC.

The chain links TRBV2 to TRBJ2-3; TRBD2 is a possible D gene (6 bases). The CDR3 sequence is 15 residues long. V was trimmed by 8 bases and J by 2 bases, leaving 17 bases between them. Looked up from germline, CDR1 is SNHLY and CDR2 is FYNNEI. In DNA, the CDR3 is TGTGCCAGCCGGCCTAGGCGGGGTACCACAGATACGCAGTATTTT. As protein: CASRPRRGTTDTQYF.